The 8 T cell receptor beta chains below come from one sample, sequenced in a study of T cell clusters in autoimmune cytopenias (dated by TCRdb to the late 2010s). Each sample's TRB amplification started from roughly 260 ng of peripheral blood genomic DNA, which corresponds to approximately 37,500 genome equivalents. Sequencer: Illumina MiSeq. TRB rearrangements were amplified by multiplex PCR following a touch-down protocol, with the TRB-A and TRB-B primer pools mixed in one tube. Once TCRdb had reprocessed the reads, it stored one entry per CDR3 protein sequence and supplied no DNA. Per the sample table, the count is around 8,000 distinct CDR3 sequences. Jointly, the top ten make up roughly 6% of the sample. Sample: peripheral blood. The origin of the receptors is a human donor with an autoimmune cytopenia or autoimmune hepatitis (not recorded which).

This chain's CDR3 is CASSETTNYGYTF. The J gene is TRBJ1-2, the V gene TRBV2. This CDR3 comprises 13 residues. Per germline, CDR1 SNHLY and CDR2 FYNNEI.

CDR3 loop: CASSQEAGEDTQYF. V and J are TRBV7-2 and TRBJ2-3; lacking DNA, the TRBD1 call made by TCRdb goes unchecked. The CDR3 is made up of 14 amino acids. The germline gives CDR1 SGHTA, CDR2 FQGNSA. The whole variable domain, remainder taken from reference TRBV7-2 and TRBJ2-3, is GAGVSQSPSNKVTEKGKDVELRCDPISGHTALYWYRQSLGQGLEFLIYFQGNSAPDKSGLPSDRFSAERTGGSVSTLTIQRTQQEDSAVYLCASSQEAGEDTQYFGPGTRLTVL.

According to its frequency, this clonotype is medium-sized. This rearrangement joins TRBV19 to TRBJ1-5. This CDR3 spans 13 amino acids. Germline values: CDR1 LNHDA, CDR2 SQIVND (reference sequence). This CDR3 is CASRRFSNQPQHF.

The chain has TRBV27 and TRBJ2-7; TCRdb picks TRBD1, but there is no DNA to check that call. The CDR3 runs 15 residues. Germline CDR1 reads MNHEY; CDR2 reads SMNVEV (reference sequence). CDR3 sequence: CASSSTGQGPYEQYF.

V usage is TRBV7-9 and J usage is TRBJ1-2. The CDR3 spans 13 residues. Germline CDR1 reads SEHNR; CDR2 reads FQNEAQ (reference sequence). The chain's CDR3 is CASSLQANYGYTF.

V usage is TRBV12-3 or TRBV12-4 and J usage is TRBJ2-7; TCRdb outputs TRBD1, but without DNA this stays unchecked. This CDR3 contains 14 residues. The CDR3 loop is CASSYSTGAYEQYF.

The chain combines TRBV12-3 or TRBV12-4 with TRBJ1-2; TCRdb's assignment of TRBD1 cannot be checked, as there is no DNA. The CDR3 is made up of 15 amino acids. The CDR3 is CASSFSTGGRYGYTF.

This clonotype is deemed medium-sized by its frequency. The chain recombines TRBV13 with TRBJ1-4; the D call from TCRdb, TRBD1, cannot be confirmed without DNA. This CDR3 comprises 17 residues. Germline V CDR1 and CDR2: PRHDT, FYEKMQ (reference sequence). The CDR3 region is CASSYSGTGVWAEKLFF.